These T cell receptor beta chains were read from a single sample in a study. One entry per CDR3 protein results from TCRdb running MiXCR on the 5' RACE reads. The table records about 54,000 distinct CDR3 sequences, under 20% of them present only once. The sequenced sample consisted of naive CD4+ T cells sorted from blood. The receptor set was obtained from a female donor with breast cancer. Both conserved end residues are part of each CDR3. The order of the fields is D gene, J gene, V gene, clone size, CDR3 DNA, CDR3 protein. A D gene is named only where the DNA matches it firmly. Clone size is shown for a subset of rows, as once, few, many or a class of expanded clone.

NA | TRBJ2-7 | TRBV6-5 | many | TGTGCCAGCATAGGGGAACGTCCCGGCGAGCAGTACTTC | CASIGERPGEQYF
NA | TRBJ2-5 | TRBV10-3 | few | TGTGCCATCAACCAAGGGCTCGACGCGAAGACCCAGTACTTC | CAINQGLDAKTQYF
NA | TRBJ1-5 | TRBV12-3/TRBV12-4 | few | TGTGCCAGCAGCCCCGGGGGGGATAGCAATCAGCCCCAGCATTTT | CASSPGGDSNQPQHF
NA | TRBJ1-5 | TRBV18 | NA | TGTGCCAGCTCACTAGGGGTAGGGAAGGTGGATCAGCCCCAGCATTTT | CASSLGVGKVDQPQHF
NA | TRBJ2-7 | TRBV19 | NA | TGTGCCAGTAGCATCGGACAGCCTCGCTACGAGCAGTACTTC | CASSIGQPRYEQYF
NA | TRBJ2-7 | TRBV5-1 | NA | TGCGCCAGCAGCTCCGGGAACTCATACGAGCAGTACTTC | CASSSGNSYEQYF
NA | TRBJ2-3 | TRBV12-3/TRBV12-4 | many | TGTGCCAGCAGTCCAAACCTCGGCACAGATACGCAGTATTTT | CASSPNLGTDTQYF
NA | TRBJ2-1 | TRBV7-8 | NA | TGTGCCAGCAGCTTAGGAACAGGGAGCGATGAGCAGTTCTTC | CASSLGTGSDEQFF
NA | TRBJ1-4 | TRBV20-1 | few | TGCAGTGCTAGGCACAGCGTCCGCAATGAAAAACTGTTTTTT | CSARHSVRNEKLFF
NA | TRBJ2-3 | TRBV4-2 | many | TGTGCCAGCAGCCAATACGACAGGCCGGGAACAGATACGCAGTATTTT | CASSQYDRPGTDTQYF
NA | TRBJ1-5 | TRBV12-3/TRBV12-4 | NA | TGTGCCAGCAGTACCAGGGTTTCGGGTAGCAATCAGCCCCAGCATTTT | CASSTRVSGSNQPQHF
NA | TRBJ1-3 | TRBV28 | NA | TGTGCCAGCAGTTCAGGGACGGTCCTCTCTGGAAACACCATATATTTT | CASSSGTVLSGNTIYF
NA | TRBJ2-3 | TRBV7-2 | NA | TGTGCCAGCAGCTTAAGCAGACTAGGCACAGATACGCAGTATTTT | CASSLSRLGTDTQYF
TRBD2 | TRBJ2-3 | TRBV4-2 | few | TGTGCCAGCAGTCCAGAGCGGGGGGTGATAACAGATACGCAGTATTTT | CASSPERGVITDTQYF
TRBD2 | TRBJ2-7 | TRBV5-4 | NA | TGTGCCAGCAGCCCTGGACTAGTTCTTCTGGACGAGCAGTACTTC | CASSPGLVLLDEQYF
NA | TRBJ1-2 | TRBV4-2 | many | TGTGCCAGCAGCCAAGAGAGGCAGGTTTCTTATGGCTACACCTTC | CASSQERQVSYGYTF
NA | TRBJ2-1 | TRBV5-1 | NA | TGCGCCAGCAGCTTGGACTCGGGATCCTACAATGAGCAGTTCTTC | CASSLDSGSYNEQFF